This T cell receptor beta chain was observed in a study of blood T cell repertoires in COVID-19. Overall study: Some COVID-19 samples were acute and others convalescent; all came from the United States, Italy and Spain.

Method: immunoSEQ multiplex PCR; TCRdb's copy keeps in-frame clones and lacks some. In the table there are about 280,000 clones, roughly 85% of which are singletons. Trimming took off 4 bases at V and 0 bases at J, with 25 bases between the two ends. Germline assignment: CDR1 GTSNPN and CDR2 SVGIG (reference sequence). The CDR3 is made up of 19 amino acids. The V and J genes are TRBV30 and TRBJ2-4, with a possible D match to TRBD1 (5 bases). Sequenced input: peripheral blood. The TCR sequence derives from a man aged 50 to 60 with active or convalescent COVID-19. CDR3 amino acids: CAWTSTAIGNLLAKNIQYF. Written as DNA, the CDR3 is TGTGCCTGGACCTCGACAGCTATTGGAAACCTTTTAGCCAAAAACATTCAGTACTTC.